This T cell receptor (beta chain) was found in a study of beta chain features in type 1 diabetes. Background on the study: Healthy donors and patients had similar age, gender and cell yields.

Study observations and caveats: Among patients with Type 1 diabetes, TCRB CDR3s were moderately but significantly shorter in every one of the four CD4+ subsets. Compared to healthy donors, patients appeared to have naive, central memory and Treg TCRB repertoires that were more alike. Insertion counts at VDJ junctions were lower in type 1 diabetes patients, who also showed more deletions there.

Reverse transcription of all isolated RNA meant that expressed TCRB transcripts were sequenced. The protocol was immunoSEQ multiplex PCR, while the TCRdb copy is restricted to in-frame clones and leaves out a portion. Of approximately 240,000 clones detected, 16% appear once; the ten largest clones hold approximately 0.081%. This clone occurred a few times. Its antigen is unknown. Trimming removed 4 bases at V and 1 base at J, with 12 bases between. Germline CDR1 reads SQVTM; CDR2 reads ANQGSEA. CDR3 size: 14 residues. Sequenced: naive CD4+ T cells from blood. The V and J genes are TRBV29-1 and TRBJ2-3; D unresolved. This receptor was identified in a young man with type 1 diabetes. In DNA, the CDR3 is TGCAGCGTTGCCGGCAGGATGCGCACAGATACGCAGTATTTT. This encodes CSVAGRMRTDTQYF.